One sample yielded the 32 T cell receptor beta chains listed below, sequenced in a study of T cell repertoires in cytomegalovirus infection. TCRdb called the reads again in MiXCR, with one record for every CDR3 protein. The sample carries approximately 770,000 distinct CDR3 sequences, roughly 29% recorded once. No antigen is known for these receptors. Source: cultured CD8+ T cells from PBMCs, taken from culture after CMV antigen stimulation. Receptor source: a human donor in good health (CMV status not recorded). Some clones in this sample may be carry-over from other donors' samples.

V and J are TRBV7-9 and TRBJ2-2; D is ambiguous. The germline V gene encodes CDR1 SEHNR and CDR2 FQNEAQ (reference sequence). The CDR3 has 15 residues. V dropped 4 bases and J dropped 0 bases, with 9 bases sitting between them. CDR3 amino acids: CASSSEPTNTGELFF. CDR3 nucleotides: TGTGCCAGCAGCTCGGAACCGACGAACACCGGGGAGCTGTTTTTT.

The chain's CDR3 is CASSLSLGADTQYF. The CDR3 nucleotides are TGTGCCAGCAGTTTATCGTTAGGAGCAGATACGCAGTATTTT. The chain employs TRBV27 and TRBJ2-3; D ambiguous. V shed 0 bases and J shed 4 bases, with 8 bases lying between them. Germline-derived CDR1 and CDR2 are MNHEY and SMNVEV (reference sequence). This CDR3 is 14 amino acids long.

Only a few counts were recorded for this clonotype. V and J are TRBV20-1 and TRBJ2-1, with 7 positions matching TRBD2. Per the germline V gene, CDR1 is DFQATT and CDR2 is SNEGSKA (reference sequence). CDR3 length: 16 amino acids. Trimming removed 6 bases from V and 0 bases from J; junction bases left unmatched: 11. Here the CDR3 reads CSAPSGAYSSYNEQFF. The CDR3 DNA sequence: TGCAGTGCCCCTAGCGGAGCCTACAGCTCCTACAATGAGCAGTTCTTC.

The chain recombines TRBV12-3 or TRBV12-4 with TRBJ1-1; 9 nucleotides match TRBD1. V shed 7 bases, J shed 3 bases, and the junction held 6 bases outside the gene matches. The CDR3 contains 14 residues. As DNA, the CDR3 is TGTGCCAGCATCGGACAGGGGTTGGACACTGAAGCTTTCTTT. Protein product: CASIGQGLDTEAFF.

This sequence joins TRBV4-1 and TRBJ1-4; a possible D gene is TRBD1 (5 bases). The germline V gene has CDR1 MGHRA and CDR2 YSYEKL. V lost 2 bases and J 8 bases, leaving 15 bases between the germline ends. There are 15 residues in the CDR3. The CDR3 DNA reads TGCGCCAGCAGCCAAAACCCAGGGTCGGGAGAAAAACTGTTTTTT. Encoded protein: CASSQNPGSGEKLFF.

The chain combines TRBV19 with TRBJ2-2; D possibly corresponds to TRBD2 (6 bases). V was cut by 6 bases and J by 5 bases, with 19 bases left in between. The CDR3 is 16 residues long. CDR1 and CDR2 (germline): LNHDA, SQIVND (reference sequence). CDR3 amino acids: CASSPTPVGGTGELFF. The CDR3, as DNA: TGTGCCAGTAGCCCCACTCCAGTGGGGGGAACCGGGGAGCTGTTTTTT.

This clonotype was seen many times. CDR3 amino acids: CASSPPLPGQENTGELFF. CDR3 sequence (DNA): TGTGCCAGCAGCCCCCCACTCCCGGGACAGGAGAACACCGGGGAGCTGTTTTTT. This rearrangement joins TRBV11-1 to TRBJ2-2; TRBD1 agrees at 8 bases. The V segment lost 5 bases and the J segment 1 base; nucleotides outside the gene matches: 12. The germline CDR1 and CDR2 sequences are SGHAT and FQDESV (reference sequence). This CDR3 contains 18 residues. Using reference TRBV11-1 and TRBJ2-2 for the parts outside the CDR3, the full variable domain is EAEVAQSPRYKITEKSQAVAFWCDPISGHATLYWYRQILGQGPELLVQFQDESVVDDSQLPKDRFSAERLKGVDSTLKIQPAELGDSAMYLCASSPPLPGQENTGELFFGEGSRLTVL.

The chain combines TRBV13 with TRBJ1-1; D may be TRBD1 (6 bases). CDR1 and CDR2 (germline): PRHDT, FYEKMQ (reference sequence). CDR3 length equals 12 residues. Trimming left V 8 bases short and J 2 bases short, with 9 bases between. The CDR3 protein is CASQDRNTEAFF. The CDR3 coding sequence is TGTGCCAGCCAGGACAGAAACACTGAAGCTTTCTTT.

This clonotype was recorded only once. This chain connects TRBV20-1 to TRBJ2-1; weak D call: TRBD1 (6 bases). CDR1 and CDR2 (germline): DFQATT, SNEGSKA (reference sequence). The CDR3 consists of 14 residues. Trimming left V 7 bases short and J 0 bases short, with 13 bases between. The CDR3 DNA reads TGCAGTGGTTCGGACAGTTTCTCCTACAATGAGCAGTTCTTC. It yields the protein CSGSDSFSYNEQFF.

The DNA of the CDR3 is TGCGCCAGCAGCTTGGACTGGTCGAACACTGAAGCTTTCTTT. This gives the protein CASSLDWSNTEAFF. The J gene is TRBJ1-1, the V gene TRBV5-1; D is unresolved. Germline loops: CDR1 SGHRS, CDR2 YFSETQ. Trimming removed 0 bases at V and 1 base at J, with 7 bases between. The CDR3 covers 14 residues. Using reference TRBV5-1 and TRBJ1-1 for the parts outside the CDR3, the full variable domain is KAGVTQTPRYLIKTRGQQVTLSCSPISGHRSVSWYQQTPGQGLQFLFEYFSETQRNKGNFPGRFSGRQFSNSRSEMNVSTLELGDSALYLCASSLDWSNTEAFFGQGTRLTVV.

This sequence joins TRBV4-1 and TRBJ1-2; D unclear. Trimming shortened V by 1 base and J by 6 bases, and 15 bases separated the two germline ends. This CDR3 spans 15 amino acids. CDR1 and CDR2 from the germline V gene are MGHRA and YSYEKL. CDR3 in amino acids: CASSQGVGSGNGYTF. For the CDR3, the DNA is TGCGCCAGCAGCCAAGGTGTGGGATCCGGTAATGGCTACACCTTC.

This clonotype has just a few counts. This chain joins TRBV7-9 and TRBJ2-7; D is ambiguous. Trimming removed 6 bases from V and 3 bases from J, with 12 bases in between. CDR1 SEHNR and CDR2 FQNEAQ come from the germline V gene (reference sequence). The CDR3 sequence is 13 residues long. Written as DNA, the CDR3 is TGTGCCAGCAGTTGGTCAGCTGACTACGAGCAGTACTTC. Protein product: CASSWSADYEQYF. Full variable domain (missing parts from reference TRBV7-9 and TRBJ2-7): DTGVSQNPRHKITKRGQNVTFRCDPISEHNRLYWYRQTLGQGPEFLTYFQNEAQLEKSRLLSDRFSAERPKGSFSTLEIQRTEQGDSAMYLCASSWSADYEQYFGPGTRLTVT.

The chain carries TRBV19 and TRBJ2-1; a weak D match, TRBD2 (6 bases). V gave up 1 base and J gave up 10 bases, with 11 bases separating them. Germline V CDR1 and CDR2: LNHDA, SQIVND (reference sequence). This CDR3 contains 13 residues. CDR3 in amino acids: CASSIGVGREQFF. In DNA form, the CDR3 reads TGTGCCAGTAGTATAGGGGTCGGGAGAGAGCAGTTCTTC.

The V call is TRBV10-2, the J call TRBJ1-5; 7 bases agree with TRBD1. CDR1 and CDR2 from the germline V gene are WSHSY and SAAADI. There are 14 residues in the CDR3. Unmatched junction bases numbered 3, after V lost 6 bases and J lost 1 base. CDR3 loop: CASSTGVSNQPQHF. In DNA form, the CDR3 reads TGCGCCAGCAGCACAGGGGTCAGCAATCAGCCCCAGCATTTT.

The genes are TRBV6-6 and TRBJ2-3, with 11 bases fitting TRBD2. The germline gives CDR1 MNHNY, CDR2 SVGAGI (reference sequence). Unmatched junction bases numbered 9, after V lost 9 bases and J lost 1 base. The CDR3 contains 16 residues. CDR3 in DNA: TGTGCCAGTTCGACTAGCGGGGATAGGCGCACAGATACGCAGTATTTT. Protein product: CASSTSGDRRTDTQYF.

V and J are TRBV6-2 or TRBV6-3 and TRBJ2-6; D is perhaps TRBD1 (6 bases). The CDR3 loop spans 19 amino acids. Trimming stripped 0 bases from V and 0 bases from J, with 15 bases between. CDR1 is MNHEY, CDR2 SVGEGT, per germline. CDR3 protein: CASSYSIRTDSSGANVLTF. CDR3 DNA: TGTGCCAGCAGTTACTCGATAAGGACAGATAGCTCTGGGGCCAACGTCCTGACTTTC.

The sample holds a few counts of this clonotype. The chain recombines TRBV20-1 with TRBJ1-2; 7 bases line up with TRBD1. This CDR3 region has 14 residues. The V and J ends lost 1 base and 1 base, in that order; junction bases with no gene match: 3. Germline assignment: CDR1 DFQATT and CDR2 SNEGSKA (reference sequence). The CDR3 spells CSARVGQINYGYTF. DNA for the CDR3: TGCAGTGCTAGAGTGGGACAGATTAACTATGGCTACACCTTC.

The rearrangement joins TRBV5-1 to TRBJ2-7, with 8 bases matching TRBD1. The CDR3 is made up of 16 amino acids. The V gene's germline CDR1 is SGHRS and CDR2 YFSETQ. V lost 4 bases and J lost 5; bases outside the gene matches: 14. In nucleotides, the CDR3 is TGCGCCAGCAGCCCGCCTGAGAGGACAGGGCCCAACGAGCAGTACGTC. Translating gives CASSPPERTGPNEQYV.

In its sample, this clonotype was seen many times. The chain joins TRBV6-1 to TRBJ1-5; no reliable D call. The ends were cut back, 2 bases at V and 6 bases at J, with 14 bases in the middle. The CDR3 has 15 residues. Per germline, CDR1 MNHNS and CDR2 SASEGT. CDR3 DNA sequence: TGTGCCAGCAGTGAACATGCCCCCGAACTTCAGCCCCAGCATTTT. It encodes CASSEHAPELQPQHF.

This clonotype was counted only a few times. The rearrangement joins TRBV27 to TRBJ2-1; no reliable D call. The CDR3 totals 11 residues. With 9 bases removed from V and 10 bases from J, the gap between germline ends came to 13 bases. Germline V gene sequence: CDR1 MNHEY, CDR2 SMNVEV (reference sequence). CDR3 residues: CASRVPGEQFF. Here the CDR3 DNA reads TGTGCCAGTCGAGTCCCTGGAGAGCAGTTCTTC.

This clonotype appeared once. V is TRBV7-9 and J is TRBJ1-3; the D gene is possibly TRBD1 (5 bases). CDR1 and CDR2 from the germline V gene are SEHNR and FQNEAQ (reference sequence). The CDR3 totals 16 residues. The V end lost 5 bases, the J end lost 0 bases, and 14 bases lay between the germline ends. The CDR3 is CASSGDGIASGNTIYF. The DNA for the CDR3 is TGTGCCAGCAGCGGGGACGGGATCGCCTCTGGAAACACCATATATTTT.

The V and J genes are TRBV5-5 and TRBJ2-7; no clear D gene. The V end was cut by 4 bases, the J end by 5 bases, with 10 bases between. This CDR3 has 12 residues. Germline CDR1 is SGHKS and CDR2 is YYEKEE (reference sequence). CDR3: CASSPASHEQYF. For the CDR3, the DNA is TGTGCCAGCAGCCCCGCATCACACGAGCAGTACTTC.

This chain connects TRBV19 to TRBJ2-7; D call uncertain. The V end lost 5 bases, the J end lost 0 bases, and 8 bases lay between the germline ends. The length of the CDR3 is 13 residues. Germline CDR1 LNHDA, CDR2 SQIVND (reference sequence). This CDR3 is CASSYGNSYEQYF. The CDR3 DNA follows: TGTGCCAGTAGTTACGGCAACTCCTACGAGCAGTACTTC.

This clonotype appeared many times. The V and J genes are TRBV7-8 and TRBJ2-5; 9 positions match TRBD1. Trimming cost V 10 bases and J 1 base; bases outside gene matches: 7. This CDR3 has 14 amino acids. Germline CDR1 reads SGHVS; CDR2 reads FQNEAQ. The CDR3 coding sequence is TGTGCCACCGCGTCGGGACAGGGCCAAGAGACCCAGTACTTC. It yields the protein CATASGQGQETQYF. The full variable domain, completed using reference TRBV7-8 and TRBJ2-5, is GAGVSQSPRYKVAKRGQDVALRCDPISGHVSLFWYQQALGQGPEFLTYFQNEAQLDKSGLPSDRFFAERPEGSVSTLKIQRTQQEDSAVYLCATASGQGQETQYFGPGTRLLVL.

The chain joins TRBV6-1 to TRBJ2-3; the D is unclear. The germline V gene has CDR1 MNHNS and CDR2 SASEGT. This CDR3 contains 16 residues. V was cut by 4 bases and J by 0 bases, with 14 bases left in between. The CDR3 here is CASSGSWVGSTDTQYF. CDR3 DNA: TGTGCCAGCAGTGGGTCGTGGGTCGGCAGCACAGATACGCAGTATTTT.

The gene calls are TRBV4-3 and TRBJ1-3, with 9 bases matching TRBD1. The CDR3 sequence is 16 residues long. V trimming: 2 bases; J trimming: 3 bases; junction bases outside the gene matches: 5. Germline V CDR1 and CDR2: LGHNA, YSLEER. For the CDR3, the DNA is TGCGCCAGCAGCCAACTACAGGGGGCAAGTGGAAACACCATATATTTT. Encoded protein: CASSQLQGASGNTIYF.

The chain employs TRBV7-9 and TRBJ1-2; 12 nucleotides align to TRBD1. The CDR3 sequence is 17 residues long. The germline gives CDR1 SEHNR, CDR2 FQNEAQ (reference sequence). V lost 6 bases to trimming and J lost 4 bases; unmatched junction nucleotides: 12. The CDR3 DNA reads as TGTGCCAGCAGTCATTTGGGACAGGGGGCGAATGTCTATGGCTACACCTTC. It yields the protein CASSHLGQGANVYGYTF.

CDR3 sequence reads: CASSFIGGDRNEQFF. CDR3 DNA: TGTGCCAGCAGCTTTATTGGGGGAGACCGCAATGAGCAGTTCTTC. The gene calls are TRBV13 and TRBJ2-1; D may be TRBD1 or TRBD2 (5 bases each). The CDR3 loop spans 15 amino acids. The ends were cut back, 3 bases at V and 6 bases at J, with 15 bases in the middle. In germline, CDR1 is PRHDT, CDR2 FYEKMQ (reference sequence).

The chain is built from TRBV6-6 and TRBJ1-4; D is uncertain. CDR3 size: 10 residues. Trimming took 7 bases from V and 8 from J, leaving 5 bases between them. Germline values: CDR1 MNHNY, CDR2 SVGAGI (reference sequence). The CDR3 DNA reads TGTGCCAGCATGTGGGAAAAACTGTTTTTT. It encodes CASMWEKLFF.

This clonotype appeared many times. The chain joins TRBV6-1 to TRBJ2-5; maybe TRBD2 (5 bases). The CDR3 has 13 residues. V lost 9 bases and J lost 0, with 11 bases in between. The germline CDR1 and CDR2 sequences are MNHNS and SASEGT. The CDR3 reads CASQTGYQETQYF. The DNA of the CDR3 is TGTGCCAGTCAAACGGGGTACCAAGAGACCCAGTACTTC.

The J gene is TRBJ2-7, the V gene TRBV12-3 or TRBV12-4; no clear D gene. Between the trimmed V and J ends, which lost 1 base and 5 bases, there was a span of 12 bases. The CDR3 is made up of 14 amino acids. The CDR3 DNA is TGTGCCAGCAGTTTAGTACTCTTTGGGGACGAGCAGTACTTC. It codes for CASSLVLFGDEQYF.

The sample holds a few counts of this clonotype. V usage is TRBV28 and J usage is TRBJ1-5; no reliable D call. This CDR3 region has 14 residues. Per germline, CDR1 MDHEN and CDR2 SYDVKM. The ends were cut back, 7 bases at V and 0 bases at J, with 10 bases in the middle. CDR3 nucleotide sequence: TGTGCCAGCATGCTGCAGAATAGCAATCAGCCCCAGCATTTT. Its protein is CASMLQNSNQPQHF.